The entry below describes one TCR beta chain. Its antigen remains unidentified. The CDR3 sequence is 14 residues long. In germline, CDR1 is MDHEN, CDR2 SYDVKM. With V trimmed by 4 bases and J by 4 bases, 7 bases remained unmatched. The data belong to a study of radiotherapy plus CTLA-4 blockade in lung cancer. Notes on the study in general: Interferon-beta, together with early blood T cell clone dynamics, reportedly best predicted response.

Only in-frame clones appear in the TCRdb table, and some are missing; sequencing was by immunoSEQ multiplex PCR. This table holds some 33,000 clones, 60% to 75% found once. The material sequenced was peripheral blood, taken from a patient treated with radiotherapy plus ipilimumab. V and J are TRBV28 and TRBJ2-7, with TRBD2 identical over 7 bases. The receptor was isolated from a human donor with non-small cell lung cancer whose response to radiotherapy plus ipilimumab could not be evaluated. CDR3 DNA sequence: TGTGCCAGCAGTTCTCCCGCTAGCGGATACGAGCAGTACTTC. This translates into CASSSPASGYEQYF.